This section outlines one T cell receptor (beta chain) sequence together with its context. V was clipped by 2 bases and J by 7 bases, with 8 bases between them. The CDR3 has 12 residues. The sample is drawn from a study of blood T cell repertoires in COVID-19. Study as a whole: The United States, Italy and Spain were the sources of the acute and convalescent COVID-19 samples. Sources were T cells, B-cell-depleted T cells, or PBMCs; the material itself was cDNA or gDNA.

In the original analysis: Nucleated cell number was recorded as an estimate derived from reference gene primer amplification. The method was immunoSEQ multiplex PCR; TCRdb's version includes in-frame clones alone and lacks a portion of them. V and J calls and clone size come straight from that table; D and trimming were deduced from the DNA. The table has about 210,000 clones, 80% to 90% seen once; the top ten hold approximately 2.9%. The chain carries TRBV12-3 or TRBV12-4 and TRBJ1-2; TRBD1 is a possible D gene (5 bases). The material sequenced was peripheral blood. The source of this sequence is a man in his fifties or sixties with active or convalescent COVID-19. The CDR3 coding sequence is TGTGCCAGCAGTTTACAGGGTCTTGGCTACACCTTC. Amino acid sequence: CASSLQGLGYTF.